This T cell receptor (beta chain) was identified in a study of blood T cell repertoires in COVID-19. Study background: Samples came from the United States, Italy and Spain, spanning acute and convalescent COVID-19. PBMCs, B-cell-depleted T cells, or T cells provided the cDNA or gDNA that made up the material.

The CDR3 totals 12 residues. Per germline, CDR1 SGHDN and CDR2 FVKESK. TCRdb keeps only in-frame clones here, not all; method: immunoSEQ multiplex PCR. The data contain about 330,000 clones, 75% to 90% of them singletons. The source is a man aged 25 to 40 who had recovered from COVID-19. The sample comprised PBMCs or T cells enriched from blood (not recorded which). The rearrangement links TRBV14 to TRBJ2-1; D may be TRBD1 (6 bases). The CDR3 sequence is CASGTGMNEQFF. CDR3 sequence (DNA): TGTGCAAGCGGCACAGGGATGAATGAGCAGTTCTTC. The variable domain in full, completed from reference TRBV14 and TRBJ2-1, reads EAGVTQFPSHSVIEKGQTVTLRCDPISGHDNLYWYRRVMGKEIKFLLHFVKESKQDESGMPNNRFLAERTGGTYSTLKVQPAELEDSGVYFCASGTGMNEQFFGPGTRLTVL.